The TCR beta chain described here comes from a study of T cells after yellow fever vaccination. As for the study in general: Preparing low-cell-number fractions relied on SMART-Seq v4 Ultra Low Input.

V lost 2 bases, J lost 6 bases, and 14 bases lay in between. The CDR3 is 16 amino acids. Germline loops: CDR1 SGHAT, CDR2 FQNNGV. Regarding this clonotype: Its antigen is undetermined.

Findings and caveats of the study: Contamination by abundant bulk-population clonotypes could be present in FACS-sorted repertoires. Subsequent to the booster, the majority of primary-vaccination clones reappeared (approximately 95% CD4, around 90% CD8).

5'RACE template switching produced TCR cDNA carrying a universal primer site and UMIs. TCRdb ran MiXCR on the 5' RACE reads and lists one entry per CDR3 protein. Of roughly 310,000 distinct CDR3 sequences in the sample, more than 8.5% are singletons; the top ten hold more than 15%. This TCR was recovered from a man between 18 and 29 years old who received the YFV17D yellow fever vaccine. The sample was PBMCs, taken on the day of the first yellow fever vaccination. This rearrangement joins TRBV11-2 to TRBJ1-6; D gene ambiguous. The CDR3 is CASSLLRTGFNSPLHF. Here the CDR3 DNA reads TGTGCCAGCAGCTTATTGAGGACGGGATTTAATTCACCCCTCCACTTT.